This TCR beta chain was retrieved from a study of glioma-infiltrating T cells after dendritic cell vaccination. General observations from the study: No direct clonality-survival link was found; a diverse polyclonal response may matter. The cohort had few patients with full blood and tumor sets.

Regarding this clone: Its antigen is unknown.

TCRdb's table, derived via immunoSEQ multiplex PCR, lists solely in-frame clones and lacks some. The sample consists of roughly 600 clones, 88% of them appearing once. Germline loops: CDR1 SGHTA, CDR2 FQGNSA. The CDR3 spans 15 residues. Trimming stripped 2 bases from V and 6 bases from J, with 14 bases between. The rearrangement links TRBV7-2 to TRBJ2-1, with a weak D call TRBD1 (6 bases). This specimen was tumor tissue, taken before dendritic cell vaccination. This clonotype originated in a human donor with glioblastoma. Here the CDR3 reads CASSLSGAPSNEQFF. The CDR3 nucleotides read TGTGCCAGCAGCTTATCAGGGGCCCCTAGCAATGAGCAGTTCTTC.